This TCR beta chain comes out of a study of beta chain features in type 1 diabetes (dated by TCRdb to between 2018 and 2020). Notes on the research overall: No differences in mean age, gender distribution, total cell number or subset yield were found between patients and healthy donors. In the study, TCRB repertoires of sorted circulating CD4+ T cell subsets from recently diagnosed type 1 diabetes patients were compared with those of matched healthy donors. Regulatory and stem cell-like memory subsets were isolated from only 8 patients and roughly eight healthy donors, whereas naive and central memory subsets came from all 28 donors. Across all samples, fewer than 110,000,000 sorted cells were examined, and cell number per subset correlated strongly with RNA yield.

The entire isolated RNA was reverse transcribed using the High Capacity cDNA Reverse Transcription Kit, and thus expressed TCRB transcripts were sequenced. Deep immunoSEQ sequencing was performed on naive, central memory and regulatory T cell samples, with an average of around 3.4 million total reads per sample. Sorted cells were lysed in RLT buffer, and RNA was extracted using DNase-treated RNeasy Micro or Mini kits according to cell number. To prevent cross-contamination, every cell subset was processed on its own, while patient and healthy donor samples were processed together. TCRB sequences were amplified from cDNA with the immunoSEQ multiplex PCR, producing 87-bp fragments spanning the CDR3 region. Sequencing of the amplicons was done on the Illumina HiSeq platform. From the authors' description of their analysis: PCR bias was corrected computationally using synthetic template baselines, and reads within Hamming distance 2 were collapsed, with unmergeable singletons discarded. Reads were aligned against IMGT to assign V, D and J genes, CDR3 length and insertions or deletions at six rearrangement sites. Within each subset, clonotype counts were normalized to the number of sorted cells before true diversity and Gini coefficients were calculated with the tcR R package. The overlap coefficient, calculated on TCRB nucleotide sequences, was used to quantify repertoire sharing. Out-of-frame TCRB sequences from naive cells were analyzed as a proxy for the pre-selection repertoire. TCRdb re-hosts the immuneACCESS table, in-frame sequences only. Its copies lack some clones; in the studies checked, an unresolved V gene accounts for under half of them, and the cause for the rest is not known. From that table come the V and J calls and clone size; the DNA was used to work out D and trimming. In all, the sample holds a few hundred thousand clones, and 14% of those were seen once. The top ten clonotypes cover under 0.04% of the sample.

Details on this clone: Its antigen is unknown. No per-base quality is available; no much larger clone lies one base away.

Each donor gave one peripheral blood draw, approximately 110 mL on average, collected into heparinised tubes. Naive, central memory, regulatory and stem cell-like memory CD4+ T cells were sorted on a BD FACSAria II using a panel including CD45RO, CCR7, CD25, CD127, CD95 and CD27. Purity was above 98% for every sorted population. PBMCs were isolated immediately by Lymphoprep density gradient centrifugation and stained directly without culture. To minimize batch effects, samples were stained and sorted in pairs, one healthy donor with one patient per experiment. Here is what the overall study found, with its caveats: The naive, central memory and regulatory TCRB repertoires appeared to resemble one another more closely among patients than among healthy donors. A moderate but significant shortening of TCRB CDR3 length was observed in type 1 diabetes patients in all four CD4+ subsets. At VDJ recombination sites, patients with type 1 diabetes made fewer insertions and deleted more nucleotides, a pattern implying thymic rearrangement abnormalities. Because cDNA was sequenced instead of genomic DNA, activated cells with high expression could be over-represented, although the groups did not differ in activation or CD3 levels. HLA sub-analyses involved small numbers of individuals, so any influence of HLA type on TCRB rearrangement remained unresolved. PCR may preferentially amplify shorter templates, but because patient and control samples were amplified and corrected together, any resulting skew would affect both groups equally.

Input material: naive CD4+ T cells from blood. The cell subset or site tag for this specimen amounts to: true naive CD4+ T cells. The sequence came from a man aged 25-45 years in good health.

The bases read TGCGCCAGCAGCCCCCGAGGAGCGGGTTCCTACAATGAGCAGTTCTTC. Its protein reads: CASSPRGAGSYNEQFF. In this chain, TRBV5-1 is recombined with TRBJ2-1, with TRBD2 tentatively as D gene (6 bases match). V loses 4 bases, J loses 1 base, and the germline ends lie 15 bases apart. The germline V gene gives CDR1 as SGHRS and CDR2 as YFSETQ. The CDR3, cysteine through phenylalanine, is 16 amino acids long. This entry keeps only the CDR3 DNA: 48 bases, framed from base 1.